This TCR beta chain was identified in a study of early stage breast cancer tumors. Study-wide background: Of around 15 invasive breast tumors, about a dozen were hormone receptor-positive, HER2-negative. Seven or eight ER+/PR+/HER2- tumors were invasive ductal; a few were invasive lobular.

Clones were read by immunoSEQ multiplex PCR, and TCRdb kept only the in-frame ones, dropping some. The sample carries roughly 30,000 clones, 60% to 80% recorded once. Overall study findings and caveats: Blood repertoires resembled normal breast more than tumor. Chain pairing and CD4, CD8 or FOXP3 expression were not captured.

This clone was observed a handful of times. Its antigen is currently unknown. Sequences were obtained from breast tumor tissue. The origin of this receptor is a person aged 30-39 years with breast cancer.

The CDR3 is CASSLVYEQYF. DNA of the CDR3: TGTGCCAGCAGTTTAGTCTACGAGCAGTACTTC. The genes are TRBV27 and TRBJ2-7; no clear D. The CDR3 consists of 11 residues. The ends were cut back, 2 bases at V and 3 bases at J, with 2 bases in the middle. Germline-derived CDR1 and CDR2 are MNHEY and SMNVEV (reference sequence).